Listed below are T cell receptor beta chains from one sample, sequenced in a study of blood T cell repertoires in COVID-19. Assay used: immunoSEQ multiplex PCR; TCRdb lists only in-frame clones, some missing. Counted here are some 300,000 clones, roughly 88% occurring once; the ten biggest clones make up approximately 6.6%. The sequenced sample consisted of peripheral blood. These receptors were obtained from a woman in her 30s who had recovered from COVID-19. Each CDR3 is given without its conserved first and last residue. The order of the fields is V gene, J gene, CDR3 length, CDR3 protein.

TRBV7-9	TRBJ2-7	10	ASGVSGNEQY
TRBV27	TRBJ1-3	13	ASSPLVISGNTIY
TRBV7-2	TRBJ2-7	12	ASSAGTGVYEQY
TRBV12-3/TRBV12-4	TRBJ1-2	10	ASTDRTGGYT
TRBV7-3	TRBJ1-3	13	ASSLTGFSGNTIY
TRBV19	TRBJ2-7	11	ASSAGRSYEQY
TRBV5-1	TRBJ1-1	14	ASSLDGRGLNTEAF
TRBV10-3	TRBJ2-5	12	AVSRGGPRETQY
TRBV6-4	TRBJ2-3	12	ASSVGPGTDTQY
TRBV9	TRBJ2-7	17	ASSPSAGSGKHKSYEQY
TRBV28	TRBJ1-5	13	ASRDNLGGGQPQH
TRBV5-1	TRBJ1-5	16	ASSLGGDAGDSNQPQH
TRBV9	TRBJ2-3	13	ASSPTDEVTDTQY